Shown below are 21 T cell receptor beta chains from a single sample sequenced in a study of cytomegalovirus exposure and HLA in healthy donors. PCR employed 60 Vbeta and 13 Jbeta primers. The assay was immunoSEQ multiplex PCR, and TCRdb's table has in-frame clones only and misses some. Of 110,000 or so clones detected, about 72% appear once; the ten largest clones hold roughly 16%. Sequenced material: PBMCs. The receptors shown here come from a man between 50 and 59 years old in good health and CMV-seropositive.

This sequence joins TRBV7-9 and TRBJ2-1; maybe TRBD2 (6 bases). V gave up 3 bases and J gave up 8 bases, with 17 bases separating them. The CDR3 extends over 15 amino acids. Germline V gene lookup returns CDR1 SEHNR and CDR2 FQNEAQ (reference sequence). The CDR3 bases are TGTGCCAGCAGCTTCAGCTCTAGCGTTTTCGATGAGCAGTTCTTC. Protein product: CASSFSSSVFDEQFF.

The chain couples TRBV5-5 to TRBJ2-1; 8 nucleotides match TRBD2. The trim removed 4 bases at V and 16 bases at J, leaving 10 bases unmatched. In germline, CDR1 is SGHKS, CDR2 YYEKEE (reference sequence). The CDR3 runs 12 residues. The CDR3 loop is CASSRRGGLDFF. The CDR3 coding sequence is TGTGCCAGCAGCCGACGGGGGGGGCTAGATTTCTTC.

The chain links TRBV7-2 to TRBJ2-7; the match to TRBD2 covers 10 bases. Trimming cost V 4 bases and J 5 bases; bases outside gene matches: 8. The CDR3 sequence is 15 residues long. CDR1 SGHTA and CDR2 FQGNSA come from the germline V gene. In DNA form, the CDR3 reads TGTGCCAGCAGCTCAGTAAGCGGGGGGGCGAACGAGCAGTACTTC. Translation: CASSSVSGGANEQYF.

V gene TRBV15 combines with J gene TRBJ2-3; D gene uncertain. The CDR3 loop spans 13 amino acids. Germline loops: CDR1 LNHNV, CDR2 YYDKDF (reference sequence). The ends were cut back, 3 bases at V and 3 bases at J, with 7 bases in the middle. DNA for the CDR3: TGTGCCACCAGCAGGGCCTTAACAGATACGCAGTATTTT. Amino acid sequence: CATSRALTDTQYF.

V is TRBV5-8 and J is TRBJ1-2; no firm D call. The CDR3 is made up of 12 amino acids. Germline V CDR1 and CDR2: SGHTS, YDEGEE. V gave up 1 base and J gave up 3 bases, with 4 bases separating them. CDR3 region: CASSLRDYGYTF. The DNA for the CDR3 is TGTGCCAGCAGCTTGCGTGACTATGGCTACACCTTC.

This clone was found a few times. This chain connects TRBV18 to TRBJ2-1; 11 bases are shared with TRBD1. CDR3 length equals 16 residues. CDR1 and CDR2 (germline): KGHSH, LQKENI. Trimming cost V 3 bases and J 9 bases; bases outside gene matches: 10. CDR3 coding DNA: TGTGCCAGCTCACCGAGGACAGGGGGCGCTTCCACTGAGCAGTTCTTC. Amino acid sequence: CASSPRTGGASTEQFF.

The chain is built from TRBV2 and TRBJ2-7; 7 positions match TRBD1. Germline values: CDR1 SNHLY, CDR2 FYNNEI. With V trimmed by 8 bases and J by 0 bases, 4 bases remained unmatched. The CDR3 is made up of 13 amino acids. CDR3 nucleotides: TGTGCCAGCCGGGGACAGATCTCCTACGAGCAGTACTTC. Its translation: CASRGQISYEQYF.

J is TRBJ2-7 and V is TRBV12-5; a possible D gene is TRBD1 (5 bases). The CDR3 length is 17 residues. Germline values: CDR1 LGHNT, CDR2 FRNRAP. The V and J ends lost 0 bases and 0 bases respectively, with 15 bases between them. As DNA, the CDR3 is TGTGCTAGTGGTTTGGTTCGGACCCAGGGTGGCTCCTACGAGCAGTACTTC. As protein: CASGLVRTQGGSYEQYF.

A single count supports this clone. This chain connects TRBV11-2 to TRBJ1-6; D is undetermined. CDR1 is SGHAT and CDR2 is FQNNGV in the germline V gene. The germline V and J ends were trimmed by 5 bases and 4 bases, with 3 bases remaining between them. CDR3 length: 12 amino acids. The CDR3 DNA reads TGTGCCAGCAGCCCTTATAATTCACCCCTCCACTTT. Translating gives CASSPYNSPLHF.

This chain links TRBV7-9 with TRBJ2-7; 7 bases map to TRBD2. V lost 3 bases to trimming and J lost 6 bases; unmatched junction nucleotides: 5. CDR1 and CDR2 (germline): SEHNR, FQNEAQ (reference sequence). The CDR3 length is 13 residues. The CDR3 loop is CASSFPAGVEQYF. The DNA of the CDR3 is TGTGCCAGCAGCTTCCCGGCGGGAGTCGAGCAGTACTTC.

This clone was detected only a few times. The chain uses TRBV4-2 and TRBJ2-6; 10 nucleotides align to TRBD1. With V trimmed by 1 base and J by 0 bases, 3 bases remained unmatched. The CDR3 extends over 18 amino acids. CDR1 and CDR2 (germline): LGHNA, YNFKEQ. CDR3 sequence (DNA): TGTGCCAGCAGCCAAGTGCGGACAGGGGGCTCTGGGGCCAACGTCCTGACTTTC. Its protein product is CASSQVRTGGSGANVLTF.

This clone was observed a handful of times. The J gene is TRBJ1-2, the V gene TRBV6-5; possible D gene TRBD1, 6 bases. Between the trimmed V and J ends, which lost 5 bases and 2 bases, there was a span of 12 bases. CDR1 and CDR2 from the germline V gene are MNHEY and SVGAGI. The CDR3 runs 14 residues. This CDR3 is CASSTGSGNYGYTF. For the CDR3, the DNA is TGTGCCAGCAGTACAGGGTCGGGGAACTATGGCTACACCTTC.

The chain joins TRBV6-1 to TRBJ2-7, with a weak D call TRBD2 (5 bases). The CDR3 runs to 13 residues. The germline gives CDR1 MNHNS, CDR2 SASEGT. The V gene lost 5 bases and the J gene lost 3 bases, with 11 bases spanning the gap. CDR3 bases: TGTGCCAGCAGTTCGGGGTCCGACTACGAGCAGTACTTC. Translation gives CASSSGSDYEQYF.

This clone turned up a few times. The genes are TRBV6-1 and TRBJ2-3; D unresolved. Germline-derived CDR1 and CDR2 are MNHNS and SASEGT. The CDR3 spans 17 residues. V was pared by 0 bases and J by 1 base, with 14 bases between. The CDR3 loop is CASSEAAVVLRTDTQYF. The CDR3 DNA sequence: TGTGCCAGCAGTGAAGCAGCCGTGGTTCTCCGCACAGATACGCAGTATTTT.

The chain carries TRBV6-1 and TRBJ1-1, with TRBD1 identical over 7 bases. CDR3 length: 15 residues. V gave up 0 bases and J gave up 5 bases; unmatched junction bases: 6. Per germline, CDR1 MNHNS and CDR2 SASEGT. CDR3 residues: CASSEAGGAGTEAFF. The CDR3 nucleotides are TGTGCCAGCAGTGAAGCAGGGGGCGCAGGAACTGAAGCTTTCTTT.

V is TRBV5-8 and J is TRBJ1-5; D call uncertain. Germline CDR1 SGHTS, CDR2 YDEGEE. The CDR3 runs to 17 residues. V was clipped by 3 bases and J by 6 bases, with 22 bases between them. The CDR3 protein is CASSSLGRSPYVQPQHF. The CDR3 DNA reads TGTGCCAGCAGCTCCCTTGGGAGGTCCCCTTACGTTCAGCCCCAGCATTTT.

The chain joins TRBV2 to TRBJ2-7; 7 bases line up with TRBD2. The length of the CDR3 is 17 residues. After removal of 3 bases from V and 0 bases from J, the junction contained 11 bases not matched to a gene. CDR1 and CDR2 (germline): SNHLY, FYNNEI. The CDR3 bases are TGTGCCAGCAGTGAGGGATGGAGCGGGGTGGACTCCTACGAGCAGTACTTC. Protein: CASSEGWSGVDSYEQYF.

The chain carries TRBV5-6 and TRBJ2-3, with TRBD2 as a possible D gene (5 bases). In germline, CDR1 is SGHDT, CDR2 YYEEEE. Between the trimmed V and J ends, which lost 0 bases and 1 base, there was a span of 9 bases. There are 15 residues in the CDR3. The CDR3 loop reads CASSLGGLGTDTQYF. CDR3 DNA sequence: TGTGCCAGCAGCTTGGGTGGACTTGGCACAGATACGCAGTATTTT.

CDR3 region: CASSQPEEETQYF. The CDR3 DNA is TGTGCCAGCAGCCAGCCCGAGGAAGAGACCCAGTACTTC. The V call is TRBV6-5, the J call TRBJ2-5; D is undetermined. This CDR3 has 13 residues. CDR1 and CDR2 from the germline V gene are MNHEY and SVGAGI. With 6 bases removed from V and 3 bases from J, the gap between germline ends came to 11 bases.

The chain couples TRBV27 to TRBJ2-5, with a tentative D call TRBD1 (7 bases). Trimming cost V 6 bases and J 5 bases, with 19 bases left between them. The CDR3 totals 15 residues. The V gene's germline CDR1 is MNHEY and CDR2 SMNVEV (reference sequence). The CDR3 DNA sequence: TGTGCCAGCAGACCAGGGCAGGCAGGGGGGGAGACCCAGTACTTC. Translated, it gives CASRPGQAGGETQYF.

This clone was counted a few times. This chain joins TRBV14 and TRBJ2-1, with D possibly TRBD2 on 5 matching bases. The CDR3 covers 20 residues. V gave up 1 base and J gave up 0 bases, with 22 bases separating them. Germline V lookup: CDR1 SGHDN, CDR2 FVKESK. In DNA form, the CDR3 reads TGTGCCAGCAGCCAAGTCGGGGTTTTCGGACCGGTTAGCTCCTACAATGAGCAGTTCTTC. Protein: CASSQVGVFGPVSSYNEQFF. Drawing the rest from reference TRBV14 and TRBJ2-1, the complete variable domain is EAGVTQFPSHSVIEKGQTVTLRCDPISGHDNLYWYRRVMGKEIKFLLHFVKESKQDESGMPNNRFLAERTGGTYSTLKVQPAELEDSGVYFCASSQVGVFGPVSSYNEQFFGPGTRLTVL.